This T cell receptor beta chain emerged from a study of CD8+ T cells in alopecia areata. Study-wide results and limits: Especially in alopecia totalis/universalis, lesional scalp showed greater clonality than normal scalp did. It was observed that many expanded lesional clones persisted in scalp and blood during tofacitinib. Tofacitinib yielded significantly lower scalp clonality and fewer expanded CD8+ clones among the top 100.

Deletions cut 4 bases from V and 6 bases from J, with 8 bases between. The length of the CDR3 is 12 residues. CDR1 and CDR2 from the germline V gene are SGHNT and YYREEE (reference sequence). Note on this clone: Its antigen is as yet unknown.

Treatment reported: oral pan-JAK inhibitor, 5-10 mg twice daily. TCR sequencing used cDNA made by reverse transcription of extracted RNA. Clones were read by immunoSEQ multiplex PCR, and TCRdb kept only the in-frame ones, dropping some. This table holds 150,000 to 200,000 clones, 51% found once. The specimen comprised CD8+ T cells sorted from blood, sampled at week 52, from a patient treated with tofacitinib. The chain couples TRBV5-4 to TRBJ2-1; D is unresolved. The sequence was obtained from a human donor with alopecia areata. CDR3 residues: CASSPQGNEQFF. CDR3 nucleotide sequence: TGTGCCAGCAGCCCCCAAGGCAATGAGCAGTTCTTC.